This is a list of T cell receptor beta chains from one sample in a study of technical replicates of blood from a handful of donors. TCRdb's copy holds only in-frame clones and misses some; the assay was immunoSEQ multiplex PCR. This sample yields tens of thousands of clones, of which 93% are seen a single time; roughly 0.25% belongs to the top ten. The material sequenced was T cells isolated from PBMCs. All receptors derive from a human donor in good health. CDR3s include the opening cysteine and the closing phenylalanine or tryptophan. The order of the fields is D gene, V gene, J gene, clone size, CDR3 protein, CDR3 DNA. D genes are given only for firm matches. Where a row states a size, it is once, few, many or the class of an expanded clone; other rows omit it.

D gene: TRBD2
V gene: TRBV25-1
J gene: TRBJ2-7
clone size: NA
CDR3 protein: CASSPGGDEQYF
CDR3 DNA: TGTGCCAGCAGTCCTGGGGGGGACGAGCAGTACTTC

D gene: TRBD2
V gene: TRBV27
J gene: TRBJ2-1
clone size: NA
CDR3 protein: CASSLYNGGRHNEQFF
CDR3 DNA: TGTGCCAGCAGTTTATATAATGGCGGGAGACACAATGAGCAGTTCTTC

D gene: NA
V gene: TRBV7-6
J gene: TRBJ1-2
clone size: NA
CDR3 protein: CASSLGKQGSRCYGYTF
CDR3 DNA: TGTGCCAGCAGCTTAGGAAAACAGGGATCTCGTTGCTATGGCTACACCTTC

D gene: TRBD2
V gene: TRBV6-1
J gene: TRBJ2-7
clone size: NA
CDR3 protein: CASSELGLAGGPGEQYF
CDR3 DNA: TGTGCCAGCAGTGAATTAGGACTAGCGGGGGGGCCCGGGGAGCAGTACTTC

D gene: NA
V gene: TRBV28
J gene: TRBJ1-3
clone size: NA
CDR3 protein: CASSLWGLTGNTIYF
CDR3 DNA: TGTGCCAGCAGTTTATGGGGCCTAACGGGAAACACCATATATTTT

D gene: TRBD2
V gene: TRBV5-1
J gene: TRBJ2-3
clone size: once
CDR3 protein: CASSRSGRDTDTQYF
CDR3 DNA: TGCGCCAGCAGCAGAAGCGGGAGGGACACAGATACGCAGTATTTT

D gene: NA
V gene: TRBV19
J gene: TRBJ1-1
clone size: NA
CDR3 protein: CASSIGGVWETEAFF
CDR3 DNA: TGTGCCAGTAGTATTGGGGGGGTATGGGAAACTGAAGCTTTCTTT

D gene: TRBD2
V gene: TRBV9
J gene: TRBJ2-1
clone size: NA
CDR3 protein: CASTGGAGPVLNEQFF
CDR3 DNA: TGTGCCAGTACGGGGGGGGCCGGGCCCGTTTTAAATGAGCAGTTCTTC

D gene: TRBD1
V gene: TRBV4-2
J gene: TRBJ2-1
clone size: NA
CDR3 protein: CASSYRGRDNEQFF
CDR3 DNA: TGTGCCAGCAGTTACAGGGGGCGCGACAATGAGCAGTTCTTC

D gene: NA
V gene: TRBV5-1
J gene: TRBJ2-6
clone size: NA
CDR3 protein: CASSLGYSFSGANVLTF
CDR3 DNA: TGCGCCAGCAGCTTGGGATACAGCTTCTCTGGGGCCAACGTCCTGACTTTC

D gene: TRBD2
V gene: TRBV7-9
J gene: TRBJ2-3
clone size: NA
CDR3 protein: CASSPRGEHTDTQYF
CDR3 DNA: TGTGCCAGCAGCCCTCGGGGGGAACACACAGATACGCAGTATTTT

D gene: TRBD1
V gene: TRBV9
J gene: TRBJ1-1
clone size: NA
CDR3 protein: CASSVTGGLNTEAFF
CDR3 DNA: TGTGCCAGCAGCGTCACAGGGGGCCTCAACACTGAAGCTTTCTTT

D gene: TRBD1
V gene: TRBV5-1
J gene: TRBJ2-1
clone size: NA
CDR3 protein: CASSLNGRGLYNEQFF
CDR3 DNA: TGCGCCAGCAGCTTAAACGGCAGGGGGCTGTACAATGAGCAGTTCTTC

D gene: NA
V gene: TRBV4-1
J gene: TRBJ2-6
clone size: NA
CDR3 protein: CASSQLQLTLSGANVLTF
CDR3 DNA: TGCGCCAGCAGCCAGTTACAGCTTACCCTATCTGGGGCCAACGTCCTGACTTTC

D gene: NA
V gene: TRBV5-1
J gene: TRBJ1-1
clone size: few
CDR3 protein: CASSLAQISEAFF
CDR3 DNA: TGCGCCAGCAGCTTGGCACAGATAAGTGAAGCTTTCTTT

D gene: NA
V gene: TRBV15
J gene: TRBJ2-5
clone size: NA
CDR3 protein: CATSRDPGYQETQYF
CDR3 DNA: TGTGCCACCAGCAGAGATCCGGGGTACCAAGAGACCCAGTACTTC

D gene: NA
V gene: TRBV7-6
J gene: TRBJ2-2
clone size: NA
CDR3 protein: CASSLVGVPGELFF
CDR3 DNA: TGTGCCAGCAGCTTAGTAGGGGTGCCCGGGGAGCTGTTTTTT

D gene: TRBD1
V gene: TRBV4-2
J gene: TRBJ1-2
clone size: NA
CDR3 protein: CASSQESQGDRGYTF
CDR3 DNA: TGTGCCAGCAGCCAAGAATCCCAGGGGGATAGGGGCTACACCTTC

D gene: TRBD2
V gene: TRBV5-6
J gene: TRBJ2-3
clone size: NA
CDR3 protein: CASSLVTSGISTDTQYF
CDR3 DNA: TGTGCCAGCAGCTTGGTGACTAGCGGGATTAGCACAGATACGCAGTATTTT

D gene: NA
V gene: TRBV28
J gene: TRBJ1-1
clone size: NA
CDR3 protein: CASSPRQGWTEAFF
CDR3 DNA: TGTGCCAGCAGTCCCCGGCAGGGGTGGACTGAAGCTTTCTTT

D gene: TRBD2
V gene: TRBV5-1
J gene: TRBJ2-3
clone size: NA
CDR3 protein: CASTKRLAGGTDTQYF
CDR3 DNA: TGCGCCAGCACAAAAAGACTAGCGGGGGGCACAGATACGCAGTATTTT

D gene: TRBD1
V gene: TRBV6-5
J gene: TRBJ1-1
clone size: NA
CDR3 protein: CASRSLTGPEAFF
CDR3 DNA: TGTGCCAGCAGGTCCCTGACAGGGCCTGAAGCTTTCTTT

D gene: NA
V gene: TRBV10-3
J gene: TRBJ2-7
clone size: NA
CDR3 protein: CAISVSVYEQYF
CDR3 DNA: TGTGCCATCAGTGTATCTGTGTACGAGCAGTACTTC

D gene: NA
V gene: TRBV29-1
J gene: TRBJ2-5
clone size: NA
CDR3 protein: CSVRHSYQETQYF
CDR3 DNA: TGCAGCGTTAGACACTCGTACCAAGAGACCCAGTACTTC

D gene: NA
V gene: TRBV4-1
J gene: TRBJ2-7
clone size: NA
CDR3 protein: CASSQRGTDSYEQYF
CDR3 DNA: TGCGCCAGCAGCCAACGCGGGACAGACTCCTACGAGCAGTACTTC

D gene: NA
V gene: TRBV7-9
J gene: TRBJ2-7
clone size: once
CDR3 protein: CASSLGDNYYEQYF
CDR3 DNA: TGTGCCAGCAGCTTAGGGGACAATTACTACGAGCAGTACTTC

D gene: NA
V gene: TRBV7-8
J gene: TRBJ1-1
clone size: NA
CDR3 protein: CASSYGHSNTEAFF
CDR3 DNA: TGTGCCAGCAGCTACGGACACTCGAACACTGAAGCTTTCTTT

D gene: TRBD2
V gene: TRBV19
J gene: TRBJ2-1
clone size: once
CDR3 protein: CASSIRAGVSNNEQFF
CDR3 DNA: TGTGCCAGTAGTATAAGGGCGGGAGTTTCGAATAATGAGCAGTTCTTC

D gene: TRBD2
V gene: TRBV2
J gene: TRBJ2-2
clone size: NA
CDR3 protein: CASTGTTSNTGELFF
CDR3 DNA: TGTGCCAGCACCGGGACTACCTCGAACACCGGGGAGCTGTTTTTT

D gene: NA
V gene: TRBV30
J gene: TRBJ2-1
clone size: NA
CDR3 protein: CAWSVGSYNEQFF
CDR3 DNA: TGTGCCTGGAGTGTCGGCTCCTACAATGAGCAGTTCTTC

D gene: NA
V gene: TRBV28
J gene: TRBJ2-7
clone size: NA
CDR3 protein: CASSRRAYEQYF
CDR3 DNA: TGTGCCAGCAGTCGCCGGGCCTACGAGCAGTACTTC

D gene: TRBD2
V gene: TRBV14
J gene: TRBJ2-7
clone size: NA
CDR3 protein: CASSLTSGRFYEQYF
CDR3 DNA: TGTGCCAGCAGCCTGACTAGCGGGAGGTTCTACGAGCAGTACTTC

D gene: NA
V gene: TRBV5-1
J gene: TRBJ2-1
clone size: few
CDR3 protein: CASSRSDSYYNEQFF
CDR3 DNA: TGCGCCAGCAGCCGATCTGACAGCTACTACAATGAGCAGTTCTTC

D gene: NA
V gene: TRBV25-1
J gene: TRBJ1-6
clone size: NA
CDR3 protein: CASSFLQGSPLHF
CDR3 DNA: TGTGCCAGCAGTTTTCTGCAGGGAAGCCCCCTCCACTTT

D gene: TRBD2
V gene: TRBV28
J gene: TRBJ2-1
clone size: NA
CDR3 protein: CASDGTSGSNEQFF
CDR3 DNA: TGTGCCAGCGACGGGACTAGCGGGAGCAATGAGCAGTTCTTC

D gene: NA
V gene: TRBV5-6
J gene: TRBJ1-2
clone size: NA
CDR3 protein: CASSSREVPKYGYTF
CDR3 DNA: TGTGCCAGCAGCTCTCGCGAAGTGCCTAAGTATGGCTACACCTTC

D gene: TRBD1
V gene: TRBV18
J gene: TRBJ2-7
clone size: NA
CDR3 protein: CASSSGQGHSYEQYF
CDR3 DNA: TGTGCCAGCTCGTCTGGACAGGGGCACTCCTACGAGCAGTACTTC

D gene: TRBD2
V gene: TRBV25-1
J gene: TRBJ2-2
clone size: NA
CDR3 protein: CASSEFSGGVGSELFF
CDR3 DNA: TGTGCCAGCAGTGAATTTAGCGGGGGGGTAGGCTCCGAGCTGTTTTTT

D gene: TRBD1
V gene: TRBV5-1
J gene: TRBJ1-1
clone size: NA
CDR3 protein: CASSLETGGRVTEAFF
CDR3 DNA: TGCGCCAGCAGCTTGGAGACAGGGGGGCGGGTCACTGAAGCTTTCTTT

D gene: TRBD2
V gene: TRBV10-2
J gene: TRBJ2-4
clone size: once
CDR3 protein: CASSRKLASGPWGNIQYF
CDR3 DNA: TGCGCCAGCAGTCGCAAGTTGGCTAGCGGACCTTGGGGAAACATTCAGTACTTC

D gene: NA
V gene: TRBV19
J gene: TRBJ1-4
clone size: NA
CDR3 protein: CASTLYGRTWGEDEKLFF
CDR3 DNA: TGTGCCAGTACCCTGTATGGGAGGACGTGGGGAGAGGATGAAAAACTGTTTTTT

D gene: TRBD1
V gene: TRBV7-8
J gene: TRBJ1-5
clone size: NA
CDR3 protein: CASSSRTGGSNQPQHF
CDR3 DNA: TGTGCCAGCAGCTCCAGGACAGGAGGTAGCAATCAGCCCCAGCATTTT

D gene: NA
V gene: TRBV2
J gene: TRBJ1-2
clone size: NA
CDR3 protein: CASSLSGGHYGYTF
CDR3 DNA: TGTGCCAGCAGTCTGTCGGGAGGACACTATGGCTACACCTTC

D gene: NA
V gene: TRBV30
J gene: TRBJ2-7
clone size: NA
CDR3 protein: CAWSPGTWVQYF
CDR3 DNA: TGTGCCTGGAGTCCCGGGACTTGGGTGCAGTACTTC

D gene: NA
V gene: TRBV19
J gene: TRBJ1-2
clone size: NA
CDR3 protein: CASSIDSYGYTF
CDR3 DNA: TGTGCCAGTAGTATAGACAGCTATGGCTACACCTTC

D gene: NA
V gene: TRBV28
J gene: TRBJ2-7
clone size: NA
CDR3 protein: CASSLGGASSYEQYF
CDR3 DNA: TGTGCCAGCAGTTTAGGAGGGGCTAGCTCCTACGAGCAGTACTTC

D gene: NA
V gene: TRBV28
J gene: TRBJ2-2
clone size: NA
CDR3 protein: CASRTGFPTGELFF
CDR3 DNA: TGTGCCAGCAGGACAGGCTTCCCCACCGGGGAGCTGTTTTTT

D gene: TRBD2
V gene: TRBV13
J gene: TRBJ2-7
clone size: NA
CDR3 protein: CASSLQGTSGARAYF
CDR3 DNA: TGTGCCAGCAGCTTACAGGGGACTAGCGGGGCCCGGGCTTACTTC

D gene: NA
V gene: TRBV6-5
J gene: TRBJ1-1
clone size: NA
CDR3 protein: CASSYSEGGGTEAFF
CDR3 DNA: TGTGCCAGCAGTTACTCGGAGGGAGGAGGCACTGAAGCTTTCTTT

D gene: NA
V gene: TRBV25-1
J gene: TRBJ2-2
clone size: NA
CDR3 protein: CASSERGHTGELFF
CDR3 DNA: TGTGCCAGCAGTGAAAGGGGTCACACCGGGGAGCTGTTTTTT

D gene: NA
V gene: TRBV10-1
J gene: TRBJ2-1
clone size: once
CDR3 protein: CASSGTSPTGEQFF
CDR3 DNA: TGCGCCAGCAGTGGAACTAGCCCCACCGGCGAGCAGTTCTTC

D gene: TRBD2
V gene: TRBV5-1
J gene: TRBJ2-1
clone size: NA
CDR3 protein: CASRSAGGSYNEQFF
CDR3 DNA: TGCGCCAGCAGGTCGGCGGGGGGATCCTACAATGAGCAGTTCTTC

D gene: TRBD2
V gene: TRBV7-9
J gene: TRBJ2-5
clone size: NA
CDR3 protein: CASSPGTSGETQYF
CDR3 DNA: TGTGCCAGCAGCCCCGGGACTAGTGGGGAGACCCAGTACTTC

D gene: TRBD1
V gene: TRBV11-1
J gene: TRBJ2-7
clone size: NA
CDR3 protein: CASSSEQGSEQYF
CDR3 DNA: TGTGCCAGCAGCTCAGAACAGGGGAGCGAGCAGTACTTC

D gene: NA
V gene: TRBV5-4
J gene: TRBJ2-3
clone size: NA
CDR3 protein: CASSLAGGVDTDTQYF
CDR3 DNA: TGTGCCAGCAGCTTGGCCGGCGGGGTTGACACAGATACGCAGTATTTT

D gene: TRBD1
V gene: TRBV7-2
J gene: TRBJ1-4
clone size: NA
CDR3 protein: CASSWDRDGEKLFF
CDR3 DNA: TGTGCCAGCAGTTGGGACAGGGACGGTGAAAAACTGTTTTTT

D gene: NA
V gene: TRBV7-9
J gene: TRBJ1-3
clone size: few
CDR3 protein: CASSFGPSSGNTIYF
CDR3 DNA: TGTGCCAGCAGCTTTGGCCCCAGCTCTGGAAACACCATATATTTT

D gene: NA
V gene: TRBV7-2
J gene: TRBJ1-2
clone size: NA
CDR3 protein: CASSLVEGNYGYTF
CDR3 DNA: TGTGCCAGCAGCTTAGTGGAGGGGAACTATGGCTACACCTTC

D gene: NA
V gene: TRBV6-1
J gene: TRBJ2-7
clone size: NA
CDR3 protein: CASSEVELSYEQYF
CDR3 DNA: TGTGCCAGCAGTGAAGTGGAGCTCTCCTACGAGCAGTACTTC